This record covers a single TCR beta chain. This CDR3 spans 13 amino acids. CDR1 is SNHLY, CDR2 FYNNEI, per germline. Trimming took off 5 bases at V and 8 bases at J, with 15 bases between the two ends. This sample was included in a study of cytomegalovirus exposure and HLA in healthy donors. PCR primers comprised 60 Vbeta and 13 Jbeta primers. Assay used: immunoSEQ multiplex PCR; TCRdb lists only in-frame clones, some missing. Of about 140,000 clones in the sample, roughly 79% were seen once. Sequencing input: PBMCs. The TCR comes from a woman aged 25-40 years in good health and CMV-seronegative. The chain uses TRBV2 and TRBJ1-2; D perhaps matches TRBD1 (5 bases). The CDR3 here is CASSLTVLEGYTF. Here the CDR3 DNA reads TGTGCCAGCAGTCTGACAGTTCTCGAGGGCTACACCTTC.